The 14 T cell receptor beta chains listed next were all sequenced from one sample in a study of T cells in Graves' hyperthyroidism and ophthalmopathy. RNA transcripts yielded amplified TCR beta CDR3 regions. The study used the HTBI primer set for a first-round RT-PCR of the TCR CDR3. TCRdb re-called the multiplex PCR reads with MiXCR, one entry per CDR3 protein. Of 360,000 or so distinct CDR3 sequences listed, around 15% are singletons. Sequencing was performed on blood. Receptors were obtained from a woman in her sixties with Graves' ophthalmopathy.

This clonotype was observed many times. The chain combines TRBV7-3 with TRBJ2-1; a weak D match, TRBD2 (5 bases). The CDR3 spans 13 residues. The V and J ends lost 2 bases and 10 bases respectively, with 12 bases between them. Looked up from germline, CDR1 is SGHTA and CDR2 is FQGTGA. CDR3 in amino acids: CASSLGAGGEQFF. As DNA, the CDR3 is TGTGCCAGCAGCTTAGGCGCTGGCGGGGAGCAGTTCTTC. The complete variable domain, with remaining parts taken from reference TRBV7-3 and TRBJ2-1, reads GAGVSQTPSNKVTEKGKYVELRCDPISGHTALYWYRQSLGQGPEFLIYFQGTGAADDSGLPNDRFFAVRPEGSVSTLKIQRTERGDSAVYLCASSLGAGGEQFFGPGTRLTVL.

Ten or more counts support this clonotype. The rearrangement uses TRBV24-1 and TRBJ2-3; tentative D call: TRBD1 (5 bases). The CDR3 length is 16 residues. CDR1 is KGHDR and CDR2 is SFDVKD in the germline V gene. Deletions cut 3 bases from V and 0 bases from J, with 12 bases between. DNA for the CDR3: TGTGCCACCAGTGATCCCAGGGAACCTAGCACAGATACGCAGTATTTT. It translates to CATSDPREPSTDTQYF.

This chain uses TRBV6-2 or TRBV6-3 with TRBJ1-4; 8 bases agree with TRBD1. The V gene end was trimmed by 6 bases and the J gene end by 4 bases; junction bases not matched to a gene: 7. The CDR3 has 15 residues. The germline V gene encodes CDR1 MNHEY and CDR2 SVGEGT. CDR3 nucleotides: TGTGCCAGCAGCCCCCCCAGGGGGCGTAATGAAAAACTGTTTTTT. It is translated as CASSPPRGRNEKLFF.

This sequence joins TRBV29-1 and TRBJ2-3; D gene unclear. The CDR3 length is 12 residues. The V end lost 0 bases, the J end lost 7 bases, and 8 bases lay between the germline ends. The germline CDR1 and CDR2 sequences are SQVTM and ANQGSEA. The CDR3 DNA is TGCAGCGTTGAAGATTCCAGGTATACGCAGTATTTT. Amino acid sequence: CSVEDSRYTQYF.

This clonotype was picked up a small number of times. V is TRBV7-8 and J is TRBJ1-1, with D possibly matching TRBD1 (6 bases). CDR3 length: 13 amino acids. The germline CDR1 and CDR2 sequences are SGHVS and FQNEAQ. The V and J ends lost 1 base and 5 bases respectively, with 8 bases between them. The CDR3 DNA reads as TGTGCCAGCAGCTTAGGGGGGCAAACTGAAGCTTTCTTT. Protein sequence: CASSLGGQTEAFF. Combining the CDR3 with reference TRBV7-8 and TRBJ1-1 gives the whole variable domain GAGVSQSPRYKVAKRGQDVALRCDPISGHVSLFWYQQALGQGPEFLTYFQNEAQLDKSGLPSDRFFAERPEGSVSTLKIQRTQQEDSAVYLCASSLGGQTEAFFGQGTRLTVV.

The table lists this clonotype with many counts. The CDR3, as DNA: TGTGCCAGCAGTTTAGACAGGGGGCTCTACAATGAGCAGTTCTTC. This encodes CASSLDRGLYNEQFF. The chain joins TRBV27 to TRBJ2-1; 10 positions match TRBD1. Per the germline V gene, CDR1 is MNHEY and CDR2 is SMNVEV (reference sequence). Trimming cost V 2 bases and J 3 bases; bases outside gene matches: 1. This CDR3 comprises 15 residues.

Ten or more counts support this clonotype. This CDR3 is CASSISGFYNEQFF. For the CDR3, the DNA is TGTGCCAGCAGCATTAGCGGGTTTTACAATGAGCAGTTCTTC. V gene TRBV5-6 combines with J gene TRBJ2-1; 7 nucleotides align to TRBD2. Germline loops: CDR1 SGHDT, CDR2 YYEEEE. This CDR3 has 14 amino acids. J gave up 4 bases and V 4 bases, and 5 bases lay outside the gene matches.

This clonotype has a count of ten or more. This chain links TRBV5-5 with TRBJ2-5; the D call may be TRBD1 or TRBD2 (5 bases each). CDR1 and CDR2 from the germline V gene are SGHKS and YYEKEE (reference sequence). The CDR3 is 14 residues long. Trimming cost V 3 bases and J 4 bases, with 13 bases left between them. Here the CDR3 reads CASSSGRGGETQYF. CDR3 DNA sequence: TGTGCCAGCAGCTCCGGACGTGGGGGAGAGACCCAGTACTTC. The complete variable domain, with remaining parts taken from reference TRBV5-5 and TRBJ2-5, reads DAGVTQSPTHLIKTRGQQVTLRCSPISGHKSVSWYQQVLGQGPQFIFQYYEKEERGRGNFPDRFSARQFPNYSSELNVNALLLGDSALYLCASSSGRGGETQYFGPGTRLLVL.

This clonotype has a handful of counts. The chain is built from TRBV5-4 and TRBJ2-3; 7 bases agree with TRBD2. Germline values: CDR1 SGHNT, CDR2 YYREEE (reference sequence). There are 17 residues in the CDR3. J was trimmed by 5 bases and V by 1 base; bases with no gene match: 13. The CDR3 reads CASSLSLAVLGEDTQYF. In DNA, the CDR3 is TGTGCCAGCAGCTTGAGTCTAGCGGTACTCGGGGAAGATACGCAGTATTTT.

This clonotype appeared many times. The rearrangement uses TRBV2 and TRBJ2-1, with TRBD2 matching 10 bases. Germline CDR1 is SNHLY and CDR2 is FYNNEI. V was clipped by 7 bases and J by 6 bases; unmatched bases: 9. This CDR3 comprises 15 residues. For the CDR3, the DNA is TGTGCCAGCACCCGAGGGCTAGCGGGAGTCAATGAGCAGTTCTTC. This codes for CASTRGLAGVNEQFF.

This clonotype was recorded a few times. The chain combines TRBV11-2 with TRBJ1-5; 10 bases line up with TRBD1. Germline CDR1 reads SGHAT; CDR2 reads FQNNGV. This CDR3 contains 15 residues. With 5 bases clipped from V and 6 bases from J, the junction kept 7 bases outside the gene matches. The CDR3 loop reads CASSKDRGFGQPQHF. The CDR3 region has the DNA TGTGCCAGCAGCAAGGACAGGGGGTTTGGTCAGCCCCAGCATTTT.

This clonotype was counted many times. The chain carries TRBV6-1 and TRBJ2-7; 7 bases fit TRBD1. CDR3 size: 18 residues. With V trimmed by 7 bases and J by 2 bases, 20 bases remained unmatched. Germline V gene sequence: CDR1 MNHNS, CDR2 SASEGT. The chain's CDR3 is CASTQDRLRSSLTYEQYF. The CDR3 region has the DNA TGTGCCAGCACCCAGGACAGGCTTCGCAGCTCCCTTACCTACGAGCAGTACTTC.

This clonotype was observed a few times. V and J are TRBV6-4 and TRBJ2-1; TRBD2 is a possible D gene (6 bases). V gave up 5 bases and J gave up 3 bases, with 11 bases separating them. The CDR3 is 14 residues long. Germline CDR1 and CDR2: MRHNA and SNTAGT. In nucleotides, the CDR3 is TGTGCCAGCAGTCAAGCGGGTGTCTACAATGAGCAGTTCTTC. The encoded protein is CASSQAGVYNEQFF.

This clonotype was seen at least ten times. The chain uses TRBV7-8 and TRBJ2-1; D is possibly TRBD1 (5 bases). V was clipped by 7 bases and J by 7 bases, with 14 bases between them. The CDR3 loop spans 13 amino acids. Looked up from germline, CDR1 is SGHVS and CDR2 is FQNEAQ. CDR3 amino acids: CASNGAERNEQFF. The CDR3 bases are TGTGCCAGCAATGGGGCCGAGAGGAATGAGCAGTTCTTC.